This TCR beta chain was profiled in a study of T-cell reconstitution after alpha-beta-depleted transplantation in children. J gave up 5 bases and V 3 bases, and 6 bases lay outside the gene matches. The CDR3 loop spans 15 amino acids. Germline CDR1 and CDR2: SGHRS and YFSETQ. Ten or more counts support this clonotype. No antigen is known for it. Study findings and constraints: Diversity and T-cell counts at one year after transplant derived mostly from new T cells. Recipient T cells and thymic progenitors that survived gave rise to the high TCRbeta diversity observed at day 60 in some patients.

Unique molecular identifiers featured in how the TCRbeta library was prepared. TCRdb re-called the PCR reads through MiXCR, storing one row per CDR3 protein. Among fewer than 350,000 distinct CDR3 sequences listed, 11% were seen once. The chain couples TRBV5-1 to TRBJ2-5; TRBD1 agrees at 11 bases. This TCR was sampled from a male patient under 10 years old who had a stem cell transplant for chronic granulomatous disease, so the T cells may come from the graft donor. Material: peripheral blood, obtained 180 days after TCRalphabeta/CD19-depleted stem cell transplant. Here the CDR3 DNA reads TGCGCCAGCAGCTACGGACAGGGGGCGCGGGAGACCCAGTACTTC. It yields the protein CASSYGQGARETQYF.